What follows is one TCR beta chain and its context. Its antigen is as yet unknown. Findings of the study overall: The larger cohort examined one V-J beta rearrangement, not whole repertoires.

Full-length variable regions came from constant-region reverse primers plus semi-nested Nested Universal Primer A PCR. From the 5' RACE reads, TCRdb called clonotypes with MiXCR, one entry per CDR3 protein. The sample gives some 30,000 distinct CDR3 sequences, approximately 25% of which show up once; 3.7% is in the top ten. Naive CD4+ cells had CD25+ Tregs removed. The V gene end was trimmed by 5 bases and the J gene end by 3 bases; junction bases not matched to a gene: 16. Germline V lookup: CDR1 SGHTA, CDR2 FQGNSA. CDR3 length: 18 amino acids. The rearrangement joins TRBV7-2 to TRBJ2-4; TRBD2 aligns across 7 bases. The sample consisted of naive CD4+ T cells sorted from a lymph node. The subset was: naive CD4+ T cells, CD4+CD45RA+CD25-. The receptor comes from a female donor with breast cancer. The CDR3 DNA is TGTGCCAGCAGCCGCCGACATCGCACTAGCGTGGACAAAAACATTCAGTACTTC. The encoded protein is CASSRRHRTSVDKNIQYF. Using reference TRBV7-2 and TRBJ2-4 for the parts outside the CDR3, the full variable domain is GAGVSQSPSNKVTEKGKDVELRCDPISGHTALYWYRQSLGQGLEFLIYFQGNSAPDKSGLPSDRFSAERTGGSVSTLTIQRTQQEDSAVYLCASSRRHRTSVDKNIQYFGAGTRLSVL.